The 8 T cell receptor beta chains presented below share a single source sample, sequenced in a study of beta chain features in type 1 diabetes. The whole isolated RNA underwent reverse transcription, so sequencing captured expressed TCRB transcripts. Some clones are missing from TCRdb's copy, which holds only in-frame ones; the method was immunoSEQ multiplex PCR. Here the sample spans 130,000 to 150,000 clones, 40% to 60% being singletons. Input material: Tregs from blood. The origin of the receptors is a young man in good health.

This clone came up a few times. This chain links TRBV10-3 with TRBJ2-7, with 7 bases lining up with TRBD1. Unmatched junction bases numbered 9, after V lost 11 bases and J lost 2 bases. Germline CDR1 ENHRY, CDR2 SYGVKD. CDR3 length: 13 amino acids. In nucleotides, the CDR3 is TGTGCCCCTCCGAGCCAGGGGGCCTACGAGCAGTACTTC. Protein: CAPPSQGAYEQYF.

This chain links TRBV5-5 with TRBJ1-1, with a weak D call TRBD1 (6 bases). CDR1 is SGHKS and CDR2 is YYEKEE in the germline V gene (reference sequence). Trimming took 0 bases from V and 2 from J, leaving 14 bases between them. The CDR3 is made up of 16 amino acids. This CDR3 reads CASSLEQGLPNTEAFF. CDR3 DNA sequence: TGTGCCAGCAGCTTGGAACAGGGCCTCCCCAACACTGAAGCTTTCTTT.

The CDR3 reads CASIGKPDTKNIQYF. CDR3 nucleotides: TGTGCCAGCATAGGAAAGCCGGACACAAAAAACATTCAGTACTTC. The chain uses TRBV6-6 and TRBJ2-4; a possible D gene is TRBD1 (5 bases). Germline values: CDR1 MNHNY, CDR2 SVGAGI (reference sequence). V lost 7 bases and J lost 4, with 17 bases in between. The CDR3 sequence is 15 residues long.

J is TRBJ1-2 and V is TRBV9; D may be TRBD1 (6 bases). Deletions cut 5 bases from V and 9 bases from J, with 11 bases between. Per the germline V gene, CDR1 is SGDLS and CDR2 is YYNGEE. The CDR3 runs to 11 residues. CDR3 DNA: TGTGCCAGCAGAAACAGGGACCGCTACACCTTC. This sequence encodes CASRNRDRYTF.

This clone turned up a few times. The chain employs TRBV28 and TRBJ1-4; TRBD1 aligns across 10 bases. Trimming removed 2 bases from V and 7 bases from J; junction bases left unmatched: 7. The CDR3 is 16 residues long. The germline gives CDR1 MDHEN, CDR2 SYDVKM. CDR3 sequence (DNA): TGTGCCAGCAGTTTACCCCGACAGGGGGCGACTGAAAAACTGTTTTTT. Encoded protein: CASSLPRQGATEKLFF. The whole variable domain, remainder taken from reference TRBV28 and TRBJ1-4, is DVKVTQSSRYLVKRTGEKVFLECVQDMDHENMFWYRQDPGLGLRLIYFSYDVKMKEKGDIPEGYSVSREKKERFSLILESASTNQTSMYLCASSLPRQGATEKLFFGSGTQLSVL.

This sequence joins TRBV9 and TRBJ2-3; D is perhaps TRBD1 (5 bases). Germline assignment: CDR1 SGDLS and CDR2 YYNGEE. Trimming took 4 bases from V and 1 from J, leaving 16 bases between them. The CDR3 spans 16 residues. The CDR3 DNA is TGTGCCAGCAGCACCCACCTAATCAGGGGCACAGATACGCAGTATTTT. Translation gives CASSTHLIRGTDTQYF. Full variable domain (remainder filled in from reference TRBV9 and TRBJ2-3): DSGVTQTPKHLITATGQRVTLRCSPRSGDLSVYWYQQSLDQGLQFLIQYYNGEERAKGNILERFSAQQFPDLHSELNLSSLELGDSALYFCASSTHLIRGTDTQYFGPGTRLTVL.

The chain is built from TRBV7-2 and TRBJ1-2, with D perhaps matching TRBD1 (6 bases). Per the germline V gene, CDR1 is SGHTA and CDR2 is FQGNSA. The CDR3 spans 16 residues. Deletions cut 5 bases from V and 4 bases from J, with 20 bases between. CDR3 residues: CASSPVGAERGYGYTF. DNA of the CDR3: TGTGCCAGCAGCCCGGTGGGGGCGGAAAGGGGCTATGGCTACACCTTC.

The rearrangement joins TRBV6-6 to TRBJ1-2, with TRBD1 matching over 7 bases. Trimming removed 8 bases from V and 0 bases from J; junction bases left unmatched: 6. This CDR3 is built from 14 residues. Germline V gene data show CDR1 as MNHNY and CDR2 as SVGAGI (reference sequence). The CDR3 bases are TGTGCCAGCTCGCAGGGGGATACTAACTATGGCTACACCTTC. Its translation is CASSQGDTNYGYTF.